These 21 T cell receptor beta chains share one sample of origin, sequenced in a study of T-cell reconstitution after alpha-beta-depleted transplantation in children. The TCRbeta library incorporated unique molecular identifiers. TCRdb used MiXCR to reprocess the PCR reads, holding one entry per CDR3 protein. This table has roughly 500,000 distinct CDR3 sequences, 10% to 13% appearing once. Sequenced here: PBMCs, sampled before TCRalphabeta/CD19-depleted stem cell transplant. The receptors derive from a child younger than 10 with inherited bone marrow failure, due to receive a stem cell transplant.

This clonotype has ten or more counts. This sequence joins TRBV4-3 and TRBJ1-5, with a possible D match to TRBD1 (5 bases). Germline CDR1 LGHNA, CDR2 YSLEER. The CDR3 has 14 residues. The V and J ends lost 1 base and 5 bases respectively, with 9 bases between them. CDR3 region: CASSQVLGDQPQHF. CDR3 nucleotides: TGCGCCAGCAGCCAAGTTCTAGGGGATCAGCCCCAGCATTTT.

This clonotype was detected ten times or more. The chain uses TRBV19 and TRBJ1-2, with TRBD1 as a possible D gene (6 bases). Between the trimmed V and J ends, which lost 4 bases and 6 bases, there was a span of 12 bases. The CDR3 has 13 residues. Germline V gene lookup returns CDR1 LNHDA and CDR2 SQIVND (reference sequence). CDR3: CASSRGHPDGYTF. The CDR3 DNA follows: TGTGCCAGTAGTAGGGGACATCCGGATGGCTACACCTTC.

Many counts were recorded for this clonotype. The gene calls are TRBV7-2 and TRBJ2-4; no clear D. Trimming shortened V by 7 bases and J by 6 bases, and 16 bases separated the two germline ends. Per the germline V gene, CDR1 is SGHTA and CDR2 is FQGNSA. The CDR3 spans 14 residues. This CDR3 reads CASTYGGFGNIQYF. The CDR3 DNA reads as TGTGCCAGCACTTACGGCGGTTTCGGAAACATTCAGTACTTC.

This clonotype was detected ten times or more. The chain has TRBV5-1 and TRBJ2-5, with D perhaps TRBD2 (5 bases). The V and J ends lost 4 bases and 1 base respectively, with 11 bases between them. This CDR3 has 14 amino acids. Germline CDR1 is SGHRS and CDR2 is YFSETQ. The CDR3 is CASSATRIQETQYF. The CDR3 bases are TGCGCCAGCAGCGCAACTAGAATCCAAGAGACCCAGTACTTC.

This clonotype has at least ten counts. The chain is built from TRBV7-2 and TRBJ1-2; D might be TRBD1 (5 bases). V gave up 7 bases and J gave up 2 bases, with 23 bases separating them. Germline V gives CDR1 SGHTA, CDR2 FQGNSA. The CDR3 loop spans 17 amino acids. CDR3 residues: CASTLAPGAGLNYGYTF. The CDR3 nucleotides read TGTGCCAGCACCCTCGCCCCTGGCGCGGGGCTAAACTATGGCTACACCTTC.

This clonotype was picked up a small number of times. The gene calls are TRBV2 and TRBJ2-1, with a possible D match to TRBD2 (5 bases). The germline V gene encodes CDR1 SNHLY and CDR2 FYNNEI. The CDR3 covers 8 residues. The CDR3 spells CVLEEGFF. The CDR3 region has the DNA TGTGTTCTCGAAGAGGGGTTCTTC.

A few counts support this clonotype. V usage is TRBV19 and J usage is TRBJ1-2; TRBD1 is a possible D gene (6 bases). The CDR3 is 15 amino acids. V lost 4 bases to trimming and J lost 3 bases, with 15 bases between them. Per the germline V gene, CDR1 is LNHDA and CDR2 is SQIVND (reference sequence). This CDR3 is CASSKFGQLDYGYTF. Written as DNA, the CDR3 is TGTGCCAGTAGTAAATTCGGACAGCTAGACTATGGCTACACCTTC.

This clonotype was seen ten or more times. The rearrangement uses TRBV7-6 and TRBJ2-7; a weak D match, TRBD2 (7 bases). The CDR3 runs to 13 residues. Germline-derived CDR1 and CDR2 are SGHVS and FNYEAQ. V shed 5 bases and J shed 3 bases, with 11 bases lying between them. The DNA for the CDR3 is TGTGCCAGCAGCGGGGGGGCCGACTACGAGCAGTACTTC. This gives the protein CASSGGADYEQYF.

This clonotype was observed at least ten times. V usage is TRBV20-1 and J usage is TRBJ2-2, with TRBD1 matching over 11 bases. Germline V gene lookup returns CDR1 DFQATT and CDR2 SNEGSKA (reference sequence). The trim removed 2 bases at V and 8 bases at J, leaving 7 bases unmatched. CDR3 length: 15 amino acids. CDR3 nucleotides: TGCAGTGCTAGACCTAGGACAGGGGGCCAAGGGGAGCTGTTTTTT. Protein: CSARPRTGGQGELFF.

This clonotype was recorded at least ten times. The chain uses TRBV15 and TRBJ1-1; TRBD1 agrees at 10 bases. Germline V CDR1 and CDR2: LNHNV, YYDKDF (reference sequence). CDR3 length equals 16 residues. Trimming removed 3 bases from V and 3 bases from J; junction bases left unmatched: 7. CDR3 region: CATSRGTGTGDTEAFF. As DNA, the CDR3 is TGTGCCACCAGCAGGGGAACCGGGACAGGGGACACTGAAGCTTTCTTT.

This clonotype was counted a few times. CDR3 bases: TGCGCCAGCAGCCAAGGCGTCTCTCTCGAGCAGTACTTC. Amino acids: CASSQGVSLEQYF. The chain joins TRBV4-3 to TRBJ2-7; unclear D gene. Germline V gene sequence: CDR1 LGHNA, CDR2 YSLEER. The CDR3 sequence is 13 residues long. The germline V and J ends were trimmed by 1 base and 6 bases, with 10 bases remaining between them.

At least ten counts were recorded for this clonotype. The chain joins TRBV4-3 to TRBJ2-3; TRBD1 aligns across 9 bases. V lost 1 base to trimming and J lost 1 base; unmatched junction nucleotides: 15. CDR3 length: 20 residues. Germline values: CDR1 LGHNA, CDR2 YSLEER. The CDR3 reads CASSQGTGVTGMGGTDTQYF. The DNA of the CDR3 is TGCGCCAGCAGCCAAGGGACAGGGGTGACGGGAATGGGGGGCACAGATACGCAGTATTTT.

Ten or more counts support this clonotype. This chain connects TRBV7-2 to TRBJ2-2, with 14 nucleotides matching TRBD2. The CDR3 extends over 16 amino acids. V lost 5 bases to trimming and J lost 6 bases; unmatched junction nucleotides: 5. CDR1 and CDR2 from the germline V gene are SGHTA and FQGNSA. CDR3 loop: CASSPRLAGGPGELFF. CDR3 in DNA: TGTGCCAGCAGCCCCCGACTAGCGGGAGGGCCCGGGGAGCTGTTTTTT.

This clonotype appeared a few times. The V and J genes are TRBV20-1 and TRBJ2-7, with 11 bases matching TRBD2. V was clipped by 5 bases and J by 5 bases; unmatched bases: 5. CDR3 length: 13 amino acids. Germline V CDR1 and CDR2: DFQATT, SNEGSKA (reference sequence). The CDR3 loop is CSAFGTSGNEQYF. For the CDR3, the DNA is TGCAGTGCTTTTGGGACTAGCGGTAACGAGCAGTACTTC.

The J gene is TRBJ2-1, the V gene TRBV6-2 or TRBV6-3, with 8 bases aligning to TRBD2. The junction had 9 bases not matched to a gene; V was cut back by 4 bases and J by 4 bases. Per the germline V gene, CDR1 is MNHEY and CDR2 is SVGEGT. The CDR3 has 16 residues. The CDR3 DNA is TGTGCCAGCAGTTTCGACCGACGGGAGGGATACAATGAGCAGTTCTTC. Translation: CASSFDRREGYNEQFF.

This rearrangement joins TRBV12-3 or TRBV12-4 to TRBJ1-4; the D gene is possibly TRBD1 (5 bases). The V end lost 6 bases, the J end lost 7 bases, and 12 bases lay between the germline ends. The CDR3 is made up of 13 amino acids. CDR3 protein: CASREGSSEKLFF. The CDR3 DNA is TGTGCCAGCAGGGAGGGGAGCTCTGAAAAACTGTTTTTT.

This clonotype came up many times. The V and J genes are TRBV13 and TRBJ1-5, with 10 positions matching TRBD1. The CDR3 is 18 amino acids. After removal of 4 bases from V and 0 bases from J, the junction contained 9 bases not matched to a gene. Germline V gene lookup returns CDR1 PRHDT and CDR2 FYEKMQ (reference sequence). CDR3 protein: CASSSPGQGSSSNQPQHF. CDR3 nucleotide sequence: TGTGCCAGCAGCTCACCGGGACAGGGGTCGAGTAGCAATCAGCCCCAGCATTTT.

The CDR3 sequence is CASSARGRNEQFF. The CDR3 region has the DNA TGTGCCAGCAGTGCCAGGGGGCGAAATGAGCAGTTCTTC. V and J are TRBV12-3 or TRBV12-4 and TRBJ2-1; 8 positions agree with TRBD1. V was pared by 5 bases and J by 7 bases, with 4 bases of the junction left unmatched. The CDR3 has 13 amino acids.

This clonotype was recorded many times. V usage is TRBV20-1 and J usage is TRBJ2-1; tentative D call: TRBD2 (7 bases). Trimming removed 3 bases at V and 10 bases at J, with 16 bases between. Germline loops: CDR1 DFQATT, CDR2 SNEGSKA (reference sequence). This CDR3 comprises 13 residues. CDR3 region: CSARPLGGLEQFF. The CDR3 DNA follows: TGCAGTGCTAGGCCCTTAGGGGGACTAGAGCAGTTCTTC.

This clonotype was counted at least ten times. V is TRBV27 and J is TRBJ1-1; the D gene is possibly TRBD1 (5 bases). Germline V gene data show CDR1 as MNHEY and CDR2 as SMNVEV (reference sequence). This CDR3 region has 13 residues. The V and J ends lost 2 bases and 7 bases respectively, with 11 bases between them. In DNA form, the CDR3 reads TGTGCCAGCAGTTTAAGGGCAGGGAATGAAGCTTTCTTT. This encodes CASSLRAGNEAFF.

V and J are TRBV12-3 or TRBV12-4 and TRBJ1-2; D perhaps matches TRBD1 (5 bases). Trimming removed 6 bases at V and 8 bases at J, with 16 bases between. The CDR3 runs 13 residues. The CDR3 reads CASSRGGDGGYTF. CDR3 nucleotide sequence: TGTGCCAGCAGCCGGGGAGGGGATGGCGGCTACACCTTC.